What follows describes a single TCR beta chain. In the source study's methods: It was from reference gene primer amplification that nucleated cell counts were estimated. Clones were read by immunoSEQ multiplex PCR, and TCRdb kept only the in-frame ones, dropping some. That table furnishes V, J and clone size, whereas the DNA furnished D and trimming. Of approximately 100,000 clones listed, around nine tenths are singletons. This specimen belongs to a study of blood T cell repertoires in COVID-19. Overall study context: The origin of the acute and convalescent COVID-19 samples was the United States, Italy and Spain. T cells, B-cell-depleted T cells, or PBMCs supplied cDNA or gDNA.

This CDR3 contains 15 residues. Trimming removed 7 bases from V and 7 bases from J, with 19 bases in between. The germline CDR1 and CDR2 sequences are LNHDA and SQIVND (reference sequence). Sequencing input: peripheral blood. This receptor was taken from a human donor in a cohort sampled during active COVID-19. The chain combines TRBV19 with TRBJ1-4; D gene uncertain. The CDR3 reads CASTARGKRSEKLFF. The CDR3 DNA follows: TGTGCCAGTACGGCGCGCGGCAAAAGGAGTGAAAAACTGTTTTTT.